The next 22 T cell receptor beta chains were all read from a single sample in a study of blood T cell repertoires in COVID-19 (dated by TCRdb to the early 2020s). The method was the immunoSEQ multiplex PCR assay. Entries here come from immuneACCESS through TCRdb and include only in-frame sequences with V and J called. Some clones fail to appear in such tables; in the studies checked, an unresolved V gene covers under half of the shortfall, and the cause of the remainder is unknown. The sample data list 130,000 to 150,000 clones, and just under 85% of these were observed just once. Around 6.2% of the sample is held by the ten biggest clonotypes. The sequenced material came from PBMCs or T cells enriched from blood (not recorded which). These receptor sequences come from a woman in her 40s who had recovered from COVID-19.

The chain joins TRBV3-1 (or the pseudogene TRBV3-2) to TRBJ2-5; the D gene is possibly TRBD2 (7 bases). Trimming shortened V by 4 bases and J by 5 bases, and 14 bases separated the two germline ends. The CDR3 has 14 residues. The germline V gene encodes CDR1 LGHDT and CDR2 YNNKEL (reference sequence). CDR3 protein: CASSPSRGGETQYF. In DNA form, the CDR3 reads TGTGCCAGCAGCCCTTCCAGGGGAGGGGAGACCCAGTACTTC.

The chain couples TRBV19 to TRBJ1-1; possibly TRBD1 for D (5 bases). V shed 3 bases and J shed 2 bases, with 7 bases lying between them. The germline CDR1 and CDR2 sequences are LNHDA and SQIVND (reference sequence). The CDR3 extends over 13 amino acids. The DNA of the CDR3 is TGTGCCAGTAGTATCAGGGCCAACACTGAAGCTTTCTTT. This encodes CASSIRANTEAFF.

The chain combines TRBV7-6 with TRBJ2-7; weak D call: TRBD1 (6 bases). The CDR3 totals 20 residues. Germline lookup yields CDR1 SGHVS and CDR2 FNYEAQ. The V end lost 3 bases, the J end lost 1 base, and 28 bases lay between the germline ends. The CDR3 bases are TGTGCCAGCAGCTTGGCCTCAGGACTGGCGGAACAGGGAGCATCCTACGAGCAGTACTTC. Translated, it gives CASSLASGLAEQGASYEQYF.

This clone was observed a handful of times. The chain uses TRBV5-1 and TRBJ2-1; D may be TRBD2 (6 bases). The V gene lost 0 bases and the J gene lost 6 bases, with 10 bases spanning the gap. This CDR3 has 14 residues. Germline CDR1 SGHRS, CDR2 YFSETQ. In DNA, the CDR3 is TGCGCCAGCAGCTTGGAGGTGCGGGGCAATGAGCAGTTCTTC. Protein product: CASSLEVRGNEQFF.

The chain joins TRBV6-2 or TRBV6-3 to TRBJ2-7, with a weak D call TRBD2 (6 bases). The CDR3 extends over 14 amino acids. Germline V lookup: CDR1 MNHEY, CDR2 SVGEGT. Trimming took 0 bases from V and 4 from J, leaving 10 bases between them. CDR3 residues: CASSYSRGYYEQYF. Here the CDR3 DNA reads TGTGCCAGCAGTTACTCGCGGGGATATTACGAGCAGTACTTC.

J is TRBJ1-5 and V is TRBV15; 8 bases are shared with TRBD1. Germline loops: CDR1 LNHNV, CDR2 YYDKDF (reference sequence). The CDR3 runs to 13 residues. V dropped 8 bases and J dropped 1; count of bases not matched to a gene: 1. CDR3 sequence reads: CATQGASNQPQHF. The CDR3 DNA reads TGTGCCACCCAGGGGGCGAGCAATCAGCCCCAGCATTTT.

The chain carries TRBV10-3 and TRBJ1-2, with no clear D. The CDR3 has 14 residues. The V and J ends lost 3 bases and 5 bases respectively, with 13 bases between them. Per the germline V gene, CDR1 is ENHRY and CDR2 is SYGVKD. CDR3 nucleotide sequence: TGTGCCATCAGTGAAGCGGAGGGAACGTATGGCTACACCTTC. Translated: CAISEAEGTYGYTF.

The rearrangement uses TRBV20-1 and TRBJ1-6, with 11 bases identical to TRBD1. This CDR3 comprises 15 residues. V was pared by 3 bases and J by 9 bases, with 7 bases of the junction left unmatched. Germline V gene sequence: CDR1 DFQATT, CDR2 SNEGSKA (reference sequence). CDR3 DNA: TGCAGTGCTAGTAGGACAGGGGGCAGATTTTCACCCCTCCACTTT. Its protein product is CSASRTGGRFSPLHF.

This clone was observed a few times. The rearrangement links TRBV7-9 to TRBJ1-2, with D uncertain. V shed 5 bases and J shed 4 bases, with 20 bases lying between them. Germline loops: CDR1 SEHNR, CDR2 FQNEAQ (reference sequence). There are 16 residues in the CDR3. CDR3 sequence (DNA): TGTGCCAGCAGCCCTCCCTTCCGCGTCCAACTCTATGGCTACACCTTC. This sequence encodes CASSPPFRVQLYGYTF.

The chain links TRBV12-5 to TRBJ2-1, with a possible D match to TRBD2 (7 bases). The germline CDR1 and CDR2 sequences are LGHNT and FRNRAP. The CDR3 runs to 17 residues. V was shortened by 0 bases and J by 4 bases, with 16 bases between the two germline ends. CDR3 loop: CASGLVAGGRLYNEQFF. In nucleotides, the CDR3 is TGTGCTAGTGGTTTGGTAGCCGGGGGGCGCCTATACAATGAGCAGTTCTTC.

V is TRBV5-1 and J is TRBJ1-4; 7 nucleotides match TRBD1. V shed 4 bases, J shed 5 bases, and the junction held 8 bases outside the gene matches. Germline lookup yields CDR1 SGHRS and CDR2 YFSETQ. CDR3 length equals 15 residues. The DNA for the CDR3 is TGCGCCAGCAGCCCTAGGGACAGTTACAATGAAAAACTGTTTTTT. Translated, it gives CASSPRDSYNEKLFF.

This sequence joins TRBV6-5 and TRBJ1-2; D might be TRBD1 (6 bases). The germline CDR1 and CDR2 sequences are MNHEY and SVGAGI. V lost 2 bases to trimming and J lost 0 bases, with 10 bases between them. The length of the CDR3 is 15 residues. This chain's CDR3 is CASSYQDSPNYGYTF. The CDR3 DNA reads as TGTGCCAGCAGTTACCAGGACAGTCCTAACTATGGCTACACCTTC.

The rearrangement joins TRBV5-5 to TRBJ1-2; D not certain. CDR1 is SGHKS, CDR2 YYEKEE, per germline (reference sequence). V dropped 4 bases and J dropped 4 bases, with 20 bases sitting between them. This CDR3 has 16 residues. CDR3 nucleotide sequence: TGTGCCAGCAGCCACTCAGGCCTGGGTTCCCTCTATGGCTACACCTTC. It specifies CASSHSGLGSLYGYTF.

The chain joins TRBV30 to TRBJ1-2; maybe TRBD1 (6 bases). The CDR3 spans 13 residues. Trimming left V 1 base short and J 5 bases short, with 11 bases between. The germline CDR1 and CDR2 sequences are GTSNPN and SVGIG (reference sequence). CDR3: CAWSEQGLYGYTF. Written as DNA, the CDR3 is TGTGCCTGGAGTGAACAGGGTCTTTATGGCTACACCTTC.

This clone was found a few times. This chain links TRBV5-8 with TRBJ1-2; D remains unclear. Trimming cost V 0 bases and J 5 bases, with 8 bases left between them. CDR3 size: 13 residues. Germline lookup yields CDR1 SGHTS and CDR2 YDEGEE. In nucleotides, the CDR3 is TGTGCCAGCAGCTTGGGACACCAATATGGCTACACCTTC. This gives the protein CASSLGHQYGYTF.

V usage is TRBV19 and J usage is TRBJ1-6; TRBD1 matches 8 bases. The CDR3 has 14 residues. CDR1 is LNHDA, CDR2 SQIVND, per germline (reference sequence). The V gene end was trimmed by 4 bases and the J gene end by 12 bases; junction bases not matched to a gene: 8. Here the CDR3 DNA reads TGTGCCAGTAGTACCTTGGACAGGGTAGGACCCCTCCACTTT. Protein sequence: CASSTLDRVGPLHF.

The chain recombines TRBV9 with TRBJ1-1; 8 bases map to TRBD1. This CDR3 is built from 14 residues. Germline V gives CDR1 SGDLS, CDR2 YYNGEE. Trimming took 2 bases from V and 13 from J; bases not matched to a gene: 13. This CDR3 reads CASSVYQGAAFVFF. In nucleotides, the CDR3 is TGTGCCAGCAGCGTTTACCAGGGGGCTGCGTTTGTTTTCTTT.

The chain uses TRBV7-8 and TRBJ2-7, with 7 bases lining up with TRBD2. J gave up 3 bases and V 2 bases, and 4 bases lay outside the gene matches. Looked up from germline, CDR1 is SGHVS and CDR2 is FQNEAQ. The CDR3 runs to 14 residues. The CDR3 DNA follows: TGTGCCAGCAGCTTAAGTCCTAGCGGCTACGAGCAGTACTTC. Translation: CASSLSPSGYEQYF.

The CDR3 protein is CASSLGDYNEQFF. CDR3 nucleotides: TGTGCCAGCAGTCTAGGGGACTACAATGAGCAGTTCTTC. J is TRBJ2-1 and V is TRBV6-5; tentatively, D is TRBD1 (5 bases). The CDR3 runs 13 residues. Germline assignment: CDR1 MNHEY and CDR2 SVGAGI. V was cut by 5 bases and J by 3 bases, with 8 bases left in between.

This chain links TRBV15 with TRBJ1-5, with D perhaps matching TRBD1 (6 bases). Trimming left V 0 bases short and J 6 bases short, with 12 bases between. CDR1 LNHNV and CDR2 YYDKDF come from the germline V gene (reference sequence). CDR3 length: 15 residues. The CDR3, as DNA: TGTGCCACCAGCAGAGATAAGGGGGGGAGTCAGCCCCAGCATTTT. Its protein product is CATSRDKGGSQPQHF. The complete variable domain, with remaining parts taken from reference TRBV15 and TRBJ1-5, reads DAMVIQNPRYQVTQFGKPVTLSCSQTLNHNVMYWYQQKSSQAPKLLFHYYDKDFNNEADTPDNFQSRRPNTSFCFLDIRSPGLGDTAMYLCATSRDKGGSQPQHFGDGTRLSIL.

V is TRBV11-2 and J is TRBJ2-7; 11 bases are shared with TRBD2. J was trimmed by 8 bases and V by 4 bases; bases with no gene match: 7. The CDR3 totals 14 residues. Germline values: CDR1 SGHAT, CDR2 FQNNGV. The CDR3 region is CASSSLAGDRKQYF. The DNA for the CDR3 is TGTGCCAGCAGCTCACTAGCGGGAGACAGGAAGCAGTACTTC. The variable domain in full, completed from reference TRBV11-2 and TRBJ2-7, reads EAGVAQSPRYKIIEKRQSVAFWCNPISGHATLYWYQQILGQGPKLLIQFQNNGVVDDSQLPKDRFSAERLKGVDSTLKIQPAKLEDSAVYLCASSSLAGDRKQYFGPGTRLTVT.

CDR3 residues: CASSQTSRTDTQYF. In nucleotides, the CDR3 is TGCGCCAGCAGCCAGACTAGCCGCACAGATACGCAGTATTTT. The chain recombines TRBV5-1 with TRBJ2-3; 7 bases match TRBD2. Looked up from germline, CDR1 is SGHRS and CDR2 is YFSETQ. The J segment lost 1 base and the V segment lost 4 bases, leaving 3 bases of the junction unmatched. The CDR3 sequence is 14 residues long.